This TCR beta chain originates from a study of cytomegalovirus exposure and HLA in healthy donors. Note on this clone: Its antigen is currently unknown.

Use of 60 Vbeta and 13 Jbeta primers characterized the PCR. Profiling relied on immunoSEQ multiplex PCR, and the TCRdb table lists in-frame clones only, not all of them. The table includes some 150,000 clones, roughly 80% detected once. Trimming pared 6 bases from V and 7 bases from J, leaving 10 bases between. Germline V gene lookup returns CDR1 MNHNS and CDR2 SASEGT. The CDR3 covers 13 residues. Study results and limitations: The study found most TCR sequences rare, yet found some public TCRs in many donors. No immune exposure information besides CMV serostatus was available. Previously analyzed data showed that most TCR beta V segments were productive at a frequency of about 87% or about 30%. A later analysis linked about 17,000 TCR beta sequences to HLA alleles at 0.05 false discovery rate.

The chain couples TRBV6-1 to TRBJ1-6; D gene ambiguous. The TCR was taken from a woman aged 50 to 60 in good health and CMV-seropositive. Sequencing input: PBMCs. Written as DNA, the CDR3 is TGTGCCAGCAGCCGGGATAGGAATTCACCCCTCCACTTT. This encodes CASSRDRNSPLHF.